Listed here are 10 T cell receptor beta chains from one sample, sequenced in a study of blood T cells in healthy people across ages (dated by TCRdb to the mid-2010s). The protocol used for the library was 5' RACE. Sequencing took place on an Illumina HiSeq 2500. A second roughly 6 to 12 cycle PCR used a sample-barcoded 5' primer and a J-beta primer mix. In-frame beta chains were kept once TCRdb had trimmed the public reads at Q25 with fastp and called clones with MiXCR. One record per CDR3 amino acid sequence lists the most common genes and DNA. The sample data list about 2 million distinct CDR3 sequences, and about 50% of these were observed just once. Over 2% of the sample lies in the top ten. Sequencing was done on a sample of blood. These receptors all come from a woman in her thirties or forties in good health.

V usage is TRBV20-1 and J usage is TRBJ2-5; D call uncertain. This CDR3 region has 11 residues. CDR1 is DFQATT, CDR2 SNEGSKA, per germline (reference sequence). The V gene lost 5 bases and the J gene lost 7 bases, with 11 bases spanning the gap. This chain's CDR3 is CSAGETRTQYF. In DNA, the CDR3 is TGCAGTGCTGGGGAAACGAGGACCCAGTACTTC.

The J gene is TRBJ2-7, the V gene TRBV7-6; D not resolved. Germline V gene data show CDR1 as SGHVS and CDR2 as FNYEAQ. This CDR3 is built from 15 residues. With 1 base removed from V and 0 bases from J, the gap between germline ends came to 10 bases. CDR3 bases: TGTGCCAGCAGCTTAGAGATAAAGAACTCCTACGAGCAGTACTTC. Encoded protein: CASSLEIKNSYEQYF.

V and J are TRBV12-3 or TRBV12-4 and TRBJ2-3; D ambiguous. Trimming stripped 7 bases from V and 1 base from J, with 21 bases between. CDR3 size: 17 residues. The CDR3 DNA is TGTGCCAGCACCACATACCCAACAGCCCTCGGCACAGATACGCAGTATTTT. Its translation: CASTTYPTALGTDTQYF.

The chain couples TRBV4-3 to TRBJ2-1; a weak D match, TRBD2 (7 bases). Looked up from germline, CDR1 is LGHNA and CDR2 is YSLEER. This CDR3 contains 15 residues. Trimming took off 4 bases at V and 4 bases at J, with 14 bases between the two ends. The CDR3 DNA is TGCGCCAGCAGCCCCCCCGGGGGGCAGTACAATGAGCAGTTCTTC. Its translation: CASSPPGGQYNEQFF.

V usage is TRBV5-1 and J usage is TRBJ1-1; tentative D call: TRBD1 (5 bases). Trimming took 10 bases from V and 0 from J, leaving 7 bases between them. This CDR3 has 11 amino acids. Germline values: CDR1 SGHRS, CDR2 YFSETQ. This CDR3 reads CAQGVNTEAFF. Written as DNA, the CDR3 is TGCGCCCAAGGGGTGAACACTGAAGCTTTCTTT.

CDR3 sequence reads: CASSPIGRTGGNYGYTF. The CDR3 nucleotides are TGTGCCAGCAGCCCAATCGGAAGGACAGGGGGCAACTATGGCTACACCTTC. The V and J genes are TRBV5-6 and TRBJ1-2, with TRBD1 matching 11 bases. The CDR3 covers 17 residues. The ends lost 4 bases at V and 2 bases at J; junction bases unmatched: 10. Germline assignment: CDR1 SGHDT and CDR2 YYEEEE.

CDR3 sequence (DNA): TGTGCCAGCCACCGACTAGCGGGGGGGCGAGATACGCAGTATTTT. Its translation is CASHRLAGGRDTQYF. The rearrangement links TRBV6-2 or TRBV6-3 to TRBJ2-3; TRBD2 matches at 14 bases. The trim removed 8 bases at V and 5 bases at J, leaving 6 bases unmatched. CDR3 length equals 15 residues. Germline V gene data show CDR1 as MNHEY and CDR2 as SVGEGT.

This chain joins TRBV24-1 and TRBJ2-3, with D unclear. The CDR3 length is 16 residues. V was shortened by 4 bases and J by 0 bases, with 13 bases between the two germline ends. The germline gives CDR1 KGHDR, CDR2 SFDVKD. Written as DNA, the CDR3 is TGTGCCACCAGTGACCCTCTCAGACCTAGCACAGATACGCAGTATTTT. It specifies CATSDPLRPSTDTQYF.

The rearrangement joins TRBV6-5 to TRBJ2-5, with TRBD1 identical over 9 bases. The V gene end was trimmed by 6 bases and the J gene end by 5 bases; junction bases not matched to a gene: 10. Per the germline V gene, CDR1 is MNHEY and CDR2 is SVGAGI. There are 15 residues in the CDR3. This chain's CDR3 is CASSPGTGNGETQYF. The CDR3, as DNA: TGTGCCAGCAGCCCCGGGACAGGGAACGGGGAGACCCAGTACTTC.

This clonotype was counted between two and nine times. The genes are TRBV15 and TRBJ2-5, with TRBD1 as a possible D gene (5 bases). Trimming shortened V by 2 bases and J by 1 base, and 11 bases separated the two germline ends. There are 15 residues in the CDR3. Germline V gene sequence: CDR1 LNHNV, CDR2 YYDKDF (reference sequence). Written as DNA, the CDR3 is TGTGCCACCAGCAGACAGGGCGGAACCCAAGAGACCCAGTACTTC. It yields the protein CATSRQGGTQETQYF.